The rows below give T cell receptor beta chains drawn from one sample of a study of T cell repertoires in cytomegalovirus infection. TCRdb re-analysed the reads in MiXCR, keeping a single row per CDR3 protein. The table has 300,000 to 400,000 distinct CDR3 sequences, under 35% seen once. Antigen specificity for these receptors is unknown. This material consisted of cultured PBMCs, taken from culture after CMV antigen stimulation. Receptors originate from a human donor in good health (CMV status not recorded). Some clones in this sample may be carry-over from other donors' samples. CDR3s include the opening cysteine and the closing phenylalanine or tryptophan.

TRBV6-1 | 17 | CASSYNPRGSSNNEQFF
TRBV11-2 | 14 | CASRPSGGFNEQFF
TRBV9 | 14 | CASSVGTGLGEQYF
TRBV7-3 | 14 | CASSQAGGYNEQFF
TRBV7-2 | 15 | CASNDPGTSGITQYF
TRBV28 | 15 | CASSFGATSGNTIYF
TRBV20-1 | 14 | CSARSEGGTGEQYF
TRBV19 | 13 | CASSSPASPRAFF
TRBV24-1 | 15 | CATSDPQGSGNTIYF
TRBV19 | 17 | CASSITGTEPSTDTQYF
TRBV27 | 16 | CASSRASGRRGETQYF
TRBV6-5 | 13 | CASSEGGFHPQHF
TRBV10-3 | 16 | CAILREGGDQPYEQYF
TRBV7-8 | 14 | CASSLGSRNYGYTF
TRBV7-8 | 13 | CASSLAGGAEQFF
TRBV3-1 | 13 | CASSPQWGNEQFF
TRBV2 | 16 | CASSAESLPSRNTIYF
TRBV5-4 | 13 | CASSWTGTGELFF
TRBV12-3/TRBV12-4 | 14 | CASSFGAGRTEAFF
TRBV6-2/TRBV6-3 | 14 | CASSYSVNGGKLFF
TRBV5-1 | 15 | CASSLAIGRGYEQYF
TRBV19 | 14 | CASNSDRIGNEQFF
TRBV12-3/TRBV12-4 | 13 | CASSLRGVDEQFF
TRBV29-1 | 13 | CSVPGQADTEAFF
TRBV12-3/TRBV12-4 | 13 | CASSFGGNQPQHF
TRBV7-6 | 19 | CASSHGTGVLRQNTGELFF
TRBV29-1 | 10 | CSVVKTEAFF
TRBV15 | 13 | CATSMTIWETQYF
TRBV24-1 | 13 | CATSDLTTLGQFF
TRBV11-2 | 16 | CASSLGAGLGHTEAFF
TRBV11-2 | 12 | CASSLEASPLHF
TRBV7-9 | 15 | CASSFRDYPTGELFF
TRBV2 | 15 | CASSPSFLAKNIQYF
TRBV11-2 | 18 | CASSSPGTGELSNYGYTF
TRBV2 | 16 | CASSEQGLMTYNEQFF
TRBV10-3 | 15 | CAIRANRDRGDTQYF
TRBV30 | 15 | CAWSAPDRMNTEAFF
TRBV20-1 | 16 | CSASGTSGGSRETQYF
TRBV7-4 | 13 | CASSLETGNGYTF
TRBV7-2 | 15 | CASSLGGINNQPQHF